This record concerns one T cell receptor (beta chain) sequence. This CDR3 is built from 16 residues. V was pared by 3 bases and J by 6 bases, with 20 bases between. Per the germline V gene, CDR1 is LGHDT and CDR2 is YNNKEL (reference sequence). This entry comes from a study of T cell responses to AZD1222 COVID-19 vaccine. Using immunoSEQ multiplex PCR, the repertoire was profiled, and TCRdb retains in-frame clones only, with some absent. The sample consists of 15,000 to 17,000 clones, about 87% of them appearing once. This chain links TRBV3-1 (or the pseudogene TRBV3-2) with TRBJ2-5; either TRBD1 or TRBD2 may fit D (5 bases each). The clonotype originates from an adult who received the AZD1222 COVID-19 vaccine. The sample consisted of peripheral blood, taken 28 days after the second AZD1222 dose. The CDR3 DNA reads as TGTGCCAGCAGCCATGAGGTAGCCGGGGCTCGGAAGACCCAGTACTTC. Translating gives CASSHEVAGARKTQYF.